The T cell receptor (beta chain) described here comes from a study of graft-versus-host responses after intestinal transplantation. General observations from the study: GvH clones were identified in recipient marrow, with some first appearing in ileum or blood.

Here immunoSEQ multiplex PCR was the method, and the copy in TCRdb shows in-frame clones only, minus some. This table holds about 97,000 clones, 75% to 95% found once. Remarks on this clone: Its cognate antigen is unknown.

The CDR3 has 11 amino acids. Germline-derived CDR1 and CDR2 are SGHAT and FQNNGV. This receptor was taken from a human patient who received an intestinal transplant, so some T cells may come from the graft donor. The source material was PBMCs, sampled 450 to 480 days after intestinal transplant. V gene TRBV11-2 combines with J gene TRBJ2-5; D gene uncertain. Matching the DNA end better, TRBJ2-7 makes the J call doubtful. Written as DNA, the CDR3 is TGTGCCAGCAGCTCAACCTACGAGCAGTACTTC. Amino acids: CASSSTYEQYF.